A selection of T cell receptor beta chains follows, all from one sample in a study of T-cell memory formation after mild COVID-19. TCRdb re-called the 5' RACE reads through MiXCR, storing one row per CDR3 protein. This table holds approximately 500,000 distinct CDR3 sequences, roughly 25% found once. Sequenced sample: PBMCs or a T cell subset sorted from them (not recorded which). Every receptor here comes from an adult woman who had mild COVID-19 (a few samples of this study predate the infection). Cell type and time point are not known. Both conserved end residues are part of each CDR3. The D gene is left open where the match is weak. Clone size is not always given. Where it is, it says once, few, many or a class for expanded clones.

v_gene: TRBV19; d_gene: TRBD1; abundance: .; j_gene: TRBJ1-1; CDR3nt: TGTGCCAGTAGTATACCGGGACAGGGGGCATTGGGTGAAGCTTTCTTT; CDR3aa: CASSIPGQGALGEAFF
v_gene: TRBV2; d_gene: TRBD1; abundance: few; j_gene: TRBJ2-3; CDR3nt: TGTGCCAGTATAATCGGGACAGCTAGCACAGATACGCAGTATTTT; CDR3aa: CASIIGTASTDTQYF
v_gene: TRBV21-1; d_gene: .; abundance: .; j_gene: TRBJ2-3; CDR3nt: TGTGCCAGCAGCGACTATGGGGGAGCGAGGAGGGCAGATACGCAGTATTTT; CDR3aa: CASSDYGGARRADTQYF
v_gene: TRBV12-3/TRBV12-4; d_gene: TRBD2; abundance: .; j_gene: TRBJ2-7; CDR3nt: TGTGCCAGCAGCGGGGACTACTTCTACGAGCAGTACTTC; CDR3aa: CASSGDYFYEQYF
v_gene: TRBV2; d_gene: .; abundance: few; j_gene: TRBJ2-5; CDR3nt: TGTGCCAGCAGTGCTTTAGCTATTGGGGAGACCCAGTACTTC; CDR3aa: CASSALAIGETQYF
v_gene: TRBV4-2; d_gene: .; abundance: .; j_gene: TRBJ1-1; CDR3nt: TGTGCCAGCAGCCAAGTGCCAATCTCTGAAGCTTTCTTT; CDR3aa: CASSQVPISEAFF
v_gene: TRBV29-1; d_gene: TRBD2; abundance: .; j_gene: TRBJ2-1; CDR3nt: TGCAGCGCCAGAGGGGCGGCGGGAGGGACCCCTAGCTCCTACAATGAGCAGTTCTTC; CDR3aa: CSARGAAGGTPSSYNEQFF
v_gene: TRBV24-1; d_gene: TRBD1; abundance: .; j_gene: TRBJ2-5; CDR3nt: TGTGCCACCAGTGAGGCCGGGACAGGGGGCTGGAAGACCCAGTACTTC; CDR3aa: CATSEAGTGGWKTQYF
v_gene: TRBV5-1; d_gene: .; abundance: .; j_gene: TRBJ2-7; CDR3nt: TGCGCCAGCAGGCCGGGAGAGGCCTACGAGCAGTACTTC; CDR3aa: CASRPGEAYEQYF
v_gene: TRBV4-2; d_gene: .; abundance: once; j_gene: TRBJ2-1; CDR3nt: TGTGCCAGCAGCCAAGGTAGTGGGGGTCTTGGTAGCGGTAGCAATGAGCAGTTCTTC; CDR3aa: CASSQGSGGLGSGSNEQFF
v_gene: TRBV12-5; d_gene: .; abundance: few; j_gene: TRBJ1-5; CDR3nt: TGTGCTAGTGGTTCCTCGGGGCCCCAGCATTTT; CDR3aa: CASGSSGPQHF
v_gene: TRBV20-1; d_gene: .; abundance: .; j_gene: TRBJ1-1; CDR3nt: TGCAGTGCTAAAAACAGGGTTGGGAACACTGAAGCTTTCTTT; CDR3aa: CSAKNRVGNTEAFF
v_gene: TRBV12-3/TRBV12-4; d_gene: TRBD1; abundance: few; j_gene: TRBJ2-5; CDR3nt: TGTGCCAGCAGCGGAGACAGGGGGGTAGAGACCCAGTACTTC; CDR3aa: CASSGDRGVETQYF
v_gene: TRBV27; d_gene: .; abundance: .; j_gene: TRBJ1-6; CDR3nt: TGTGCCAGCAGTCTCCGAACAGGTCGGGTATATAATTCACCCCTCCACTTT; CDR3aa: CASSLRTGRVYNSPLHF
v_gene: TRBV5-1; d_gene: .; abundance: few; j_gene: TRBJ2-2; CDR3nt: TGCGCCAGCAGCTTGGCCTTGGATGCCGGGGAGCTGTTTTTT; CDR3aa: CASSLALDAGELFF
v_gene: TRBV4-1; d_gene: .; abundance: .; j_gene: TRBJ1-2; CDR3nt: TGCGCCAGCAGCCAATACTTTACGGACGCGAACTATGGCTACACCTTC; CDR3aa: CASSQYFTDANYGYTF
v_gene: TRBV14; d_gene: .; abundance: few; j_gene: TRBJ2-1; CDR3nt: TGTGCCAGCAGCTCCATTAGCGCCTACTCCTACAATGAGCAGTTCTTC; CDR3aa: CASSSISAYSYNEQFF
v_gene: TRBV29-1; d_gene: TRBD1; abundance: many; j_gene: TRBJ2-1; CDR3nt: TGCAGCGTTGAAAGGGACAGGGGGCAGTTCTTC; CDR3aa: CSVERDRGQFF
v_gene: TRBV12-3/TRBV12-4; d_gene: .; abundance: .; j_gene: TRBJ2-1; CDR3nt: TGTGCCAGCAGTTTTAGACAGAGCGTAAACAATGAGCAGTTCTTC; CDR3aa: CASSFRQSVNNEQFF
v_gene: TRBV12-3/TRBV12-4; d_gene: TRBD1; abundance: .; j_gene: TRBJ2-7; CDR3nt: TGTGCCAGCAGTCCCATGCTTGGGACAGGGTCCTACGAGCAGTACTTC; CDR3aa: CASSPMLGTGSYEQYF
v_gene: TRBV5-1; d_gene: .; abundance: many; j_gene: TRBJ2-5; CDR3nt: TGCGCCAGCAGCCTACAAGAGCGTGGAGAGACCCAGTACTTC; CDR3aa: CASSLQERGETQYF
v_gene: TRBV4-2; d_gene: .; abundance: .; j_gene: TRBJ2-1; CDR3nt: TGTGCCAGCAGCCAAGATGGGAACAGGGACAATGAGCAGTTCTTC; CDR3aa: CASSQDGNRDNEQFF
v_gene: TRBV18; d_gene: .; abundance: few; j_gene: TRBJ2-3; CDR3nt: TGTGCCAGCTCATCCCCAGGGGGGAGCACAGATACGCAGTATTTT; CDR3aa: CASSSPGGSTDTQYF
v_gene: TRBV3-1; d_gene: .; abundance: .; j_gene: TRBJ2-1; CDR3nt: TGTGCCAGCAGCCAGACAGGATTTGAGCAGTTCTTC; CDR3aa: CASSQTGFEQFF
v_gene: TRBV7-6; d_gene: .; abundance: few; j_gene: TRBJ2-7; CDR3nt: TGTGCCAGCAGCGTCCATGCCGGGAACTACGAGCAGTACTTC; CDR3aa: CASSVHAGNYEQYF